What follows is one TCR beta chain and its context. The trim removed 0 bases at V and 1 base at J, leaving 3 bases unmatched. The germline V gene encodes CDR1 SGHRS and CDR2 YFSETQ. The CDR3 has 15 residues. This sample stems from a study of cytomegalovirus exposure and HLA in healthy donors. Study context: Among several hundred genotyped donors, about 85% fell in the Caucasian-associated ancestry cluster.

Primers: 60 Vbeta forward and 13 Jbeta reverse. Sequenced by immunoSEQ multiplex PCR; TCRdb stores in-frame clones only, minus some. The sample contains 150,000 to 200,000 clones, approximately 85% of which appear only once. Input material: PBMCs. The origin of this receptor is a man younger than 35 in good health and CMV-seropositive. The V call is TRBV5-1, the J call TRBJ1-1, with 7 positions matching TRBD1. CDR3 nucleotides: TGCGCCAGCAGCTTGGCCGGGACAGAGAACACTGAAGCTTTCTTT. Its translation is CASSLAGTENTEAFF.